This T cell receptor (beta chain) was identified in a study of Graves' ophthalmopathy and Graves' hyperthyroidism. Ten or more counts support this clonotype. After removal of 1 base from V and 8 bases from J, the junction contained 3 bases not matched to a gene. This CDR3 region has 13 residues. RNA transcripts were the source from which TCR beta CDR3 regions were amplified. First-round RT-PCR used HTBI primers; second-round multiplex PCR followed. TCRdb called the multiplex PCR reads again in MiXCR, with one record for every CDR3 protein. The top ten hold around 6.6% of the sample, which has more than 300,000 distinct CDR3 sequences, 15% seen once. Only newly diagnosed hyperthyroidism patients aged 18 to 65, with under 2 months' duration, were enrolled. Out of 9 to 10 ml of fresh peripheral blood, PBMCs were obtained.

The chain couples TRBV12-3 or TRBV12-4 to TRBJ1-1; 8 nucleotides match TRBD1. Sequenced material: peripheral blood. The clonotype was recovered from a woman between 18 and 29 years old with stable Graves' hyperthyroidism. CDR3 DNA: TGTGCCAGCAGTTTAGGACAGGGGTTAGAAGCTTTCTTT. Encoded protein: CASSLGQGLEAFF.